These T cell receptor beta chains were read from a single sample in a study of T cells in localized non-small cell lung cancer. Here immunoSEQ multiplex PCR was the method, and the copy in TCRdb shows in-frame clones only, minus some. Of more than 2,500 clones listed, less than 30% are singletons. Specimen: lung tumor tissue, collected before any cancer treatment. The receptors derive from a woman aged 40-70 years with stage III lung adenocarcinoma. The CDR3 runs from the conserved cysteine through the conserved F or W. The order of the fields is clone size, V gene, D gene, J gene, CDR3 length, CDR3 protein, CDR3 DNA. The D gene is left open where the match is weak. Rows may omit the clone size; those that give it use once, few, many or a size class.

clone size: .; V gene: TRBV1; D gene: .; J gene: TRBJ2-7; CDR3 length: 16; CDR3 protein: CASSRQIQGGSYEQYF; CDR3 DNA: TGCGCCAGCAGCCGACAAATACAGGGGGGATCCTACGAGCAGTACTTC
clone size: medium-sized; V gene: TRBV9; D gene: .; J gene: TRBJ2-3; CDR3 length: 14; CDR3 protein: CASSGQWSTDTQYF; CDR3 DNA: TGTGCCAGCAGCGGACAGTGGAGCACAGATACGCAGTATTTT
clone size: .; V gene: TRBV18; D gene: .; J gene: TRBJ2-7; CDR3 length: 13; CDR3 protein: CASSPMEGYEQYF; CDR3 DNA: TGTGCCAGCTCACCCATGGAGGGGTACGAGCAGTACTTC
clone size: .; V gene: TRBV11-3; D gene: .; J gene: TRBJ1-2; CDR3 length: 15; CDR3 protein: CASRGTSMANYGYTF; CDR3 DNA: TGTGCCAGCAGGGGGACGTCCATGGCTAACTATGGCTACACCTTC
clone size: few; V gene: TRBV11-3; D gene: .; J gene: TRBJ2-3; CDR3 length: 17; CDR3 protein: CASSLIRGGPGADTQYF; CDR3 DNA: TGTGCCAGCAGCTTAATACGGGGCGGTCCGGGGGCAGATACGCAGTATTTT
clone size: few; V gene: TRBV9; D gene: TRBD1; J gene: TRBJ2-4; CDR3 length: 16; CDR3 protein: CASSVATGQYKNIQYF; CDR3 DNA: TGTGCCAGCAGCGTAGCTACGGGACAGTACAAAAACATTCAGTACTTC
clone size: .; V gene: TRBV29-1; D gene: TRBD2; J gene: TRBJ2-3; CDR3 length: 13; CDR3 protein: CSAQSGGTDTQYF; CDR3 DNA: TGCAGCGCCCAGAGCGGGGGTACAGATACGCAGTATTTT
clone size: once; V gene: TRBV30; D gene: .; J gene: TRBJ1-1; CDR3 length: 14; CDR3 protein: CAWSPLVDGWKAFF; CDR3 DNA: TGTGCCTGGAGTCCGCTTGTAGACGGATGGAAAGCTTTCTTT
clone size: large; V gene: TRBV29-1; D gene: TRBD2; J gene: TRBJ2-7; CDR3 length: 12; CDR3 protein: CSGGTSFGEQYF; CDR3 DNA: TGCAGCGGGGGGACTAGTTTCGGCGAGCAGTACTTC
clone size: few; V gene: TRBV11-3; D gene: .; J gene: TRBJ1-5; CDR3 length: 15; CDR3 protein: CASSLLRGFGQPQHF; CDR3 DNA: TGTGCCAGCAGCTTGTTGAGGGGTTTCGGTCAGCCCCAGCATTTT
clone size: .; V gene: TRBV30; D gene: .; J gene: TRBJ2-7; CDR3 length: 16; CDR3 protein: CAWRSGSGGEAYEQYF; CDR3 DNA: TGTGCCTGGAGGTCGGGGAGCGGCGGGGAGGCCTACGAGCAGTACTTC
clone size: .; V gene: TRBV14; D gene: .; J gene: TRBJ1-2; CDR3 length: 13; CDR3 protein: CASSPRGIRGYTF; CDR3 DNA: TGTGCCAGCAGCCCGAGAGGAATCAGGGGCTACACCTTC
clone size: .; V gene: TRBV5-1; D gene: TRBD1; J gene: TRBJ1-2; CDR3 length: 15; CDR3 protein: CASSYGQGLNYGYTF; CDR3 DNA: TGCGCCAGCAGCTACGGACAGGGACTTAACTATGGCTACACCTTC
clone size: .; V gene: TRBV12-5; D gene: .; J gene: TRBJ1-5; CDR3 length: 13; CDR3 protein: CASGLGSRQPQHF; CDR3 DNA: TGTGCTAGTGGTTTGGGGTCAAGGCAGCCCCAGCATTTT
clone size: .; V gene: TRBV18; D gene: .; J gene: TRBJ2-5; CDR3 length: 16; CDR3 protein: CASSPPGRGVKETQYF; CDR3 DNA: TGTGCCAGCTCACCACCCGGCAGGGGGGTAAAAGAGACCCAGTACTTC
clone size: .; V gene: TRBV11-3; D gene: TRBD2; J gene: TRBJ2-3; CDR3 length: 17; CDR3 protein: CASSTLLRGGSTDTQYF; CDR3 DNA: TGTGCCAGCAGCACCCTACTTCGGGGGGGAAGCACAGATACGCAGTATTTT
clone size: .; V gene: TRBV6-8; D gene: .; J gene: TRBJ2-1; CDR3 length: 16; CDR3 protein: CASSYSRARTDNEQFF; CDR3 DNA: TGTGCCAGCAGTTACTCGAGAGCCCGGACAGACAATGAGCAGTTCTTC
clone size: .; V gene: TRBV7-2; D gene: .; J gene: TRBJ1-1; CDR3 length: 13; CDR3 protein: CASSSKTSTEAFF; CDR3 DNA: TGTGCCAGCAGCTCGAAGACTTCAACTGAAGCTTTCTTT
clone size: few; V gene: TRBV10-2; D gene: .; J gene: TRBJ2-7; CDR3 length: 12; CDR3 protein: CASSENTYEQYF; CDR3 DNA: TGCGCCAGCAGTGAGAACACGTACGAGCAGTACTTC
clone size: few; V gene: TRBV6-8; D gene: .; J gene: TRBJ1-2; CDR3 length: 13; CDR3 protein: CAISLRETYGYTF; CDR3 DNA: TGTGCCATCAGCCTCCGGGAGACCTATGGCTACACCTTC
clone size: .; V gene: TRBV11-3; D gene: .; J gene: TRBJ2-6; CDR3 length: 16; CDR3 protein: CASSLGGGPGANVLTF; CDR3 DNA: TGTGCCAGCAGCTTAGGTGGTGGTCCCGGGGCCAACGTCCTGACTTTC
clone size: few; V gene: TRBV11-3; D gene: .; J gene: TRBJ1-2; CDR3 length: 17; CDR3 protein: CASSLGGPFLANYGYTF; CDR3 DNA: TGTGCCAGCAGCCTCGGGGGCCCGTTTTTAGCTAACTATGGCTACACCTTC
clone size: few; V gene: TRBV28; D gene: .; J gene: TRBJ2-7; CDR3 length: 14; CDR3 protein: CASRRGTGTYEQYF; CDR3 DNA: TGTGCCAGCAGAAGAGGGACTGGTACCTACGAGCAGTACTTC
clone size: .; V gene: TRBV10-1; D gene: .; J gene: TRBJ2-3; CDR3 length: 16; CDR3 protein: CASSEMSGPNTDTQYF; CDR3 DNA: TGCGCCAGCAGTGAGATGTCGGGGCCCAACACAGATACGCAGTATTTT
clone size: .; V gene: TRBV18; D gene: TRBD1; J gene: TRBJ2-3; CDR3 length: 14; CDR3 protein: CASSPDRVTDTQYF; CDR3 DNA: TGTGCCAGCTCACCTGACAGGGTCACAGATACGCAGTATTTT
clone size: .; V gene: TRBV25-1; D gene: TRBD1; J gene: TRBJ2-2; CDR3 length: 15; CDR3 protein: CASSNRDRALGELFF; CDR3 DNA: TGTGCCAGCAGTAACCGGGACAGGGCACTCGGGGAGCTGTTTTTT
clone size: .; V gene: TRBV5-1; D gene: .; J gene: TRBJ1-5; CDR3 length: 14; CDR3 protein: CASSLGGSNQPQHF; CDR3 DNA: TGCGCCAGCAGCTTGGGGGGGAGCAATCAGCCCCAGCATTTT
clone size: few; V gene: TRBV9; D gene: TRBD1; J gene: TRBJ1-5; CDR3 length: 13; CDR3 protein: CASRDRGGQPQHF; CDR3 DNA: TGTGCCAGCAGAGACAGGGGTGGCCAGCCCCAGCATTTT
clone size: .; V gene: TRBV19; D gene: .; J gene: TRBJ2-1; CDR3 length: 14; CDR3 protein: CASSIGAGNNEQFF; CDR3 DNA: TGTGCCAGTAGTATTGGGGCGGGAAACAATGAGCAGTTCTTC
clone size: .; V gene: TRBV30; D gene: .; J gene: TRBJ1-1; CDR3 length: 12; CDR3 protein: CAWNRPNTEAFF; CDR3 DNA: TGTGCCTGGAACAGGCCGAACACTGAAGCTTTCTTT
clone size: few; V gene: TRBV4-1; D gene: TRBD1; J gene: TRBJ1-6; CDR3 length: 17; CDR3 protein: CASSQDSPGGNNSPLHF; CDR3 DNA: TGCGCCAGCAGCCAAGATTCGCCAGGGGGAAATAATTCACCCCTCCACTTT
clone size: .; V gene: TRBV11-3; D gene: TRBD1; J gene: TRBJ1-6; CDR3 length: 15; CDR3 protein: CASSSLGQGQSPLHF; CDR3 DNA: TGTGCCAGCAGCTCCCTTGGACAGGGTCAGTCACCCCTCCACTTT
clone size: few; V gene: TRBV9; D gene: .; J gene: TRBJ2-2; CDR3 length: 14; CDR3 protein: CASSLATFTGELFF; CDR3 DNA: TGTGCCAGCAGCCTCGCGACATTCACCGGGGAGCTGTTTTTT
clone size: few; V gene: TRBV9; D gene: TRBD2; J gene: TRBJ2-3; CDR3 length: 15; CDR3 protein: CASSVEGGRGDTQYF; CDR3 DNA: TGTGCCAGCAGCGTAGAAGGCGGGAGGGGAGATACGCAGTATTTT
clone size: few; V gene: TRBV30; D gene: .; J gene: TRBJ1-6; CDR3 length: 15; CDR3 protein: CAWRLGSGNDSPLHF; CDR3 DNA: TGTGCCTGGAGGTTGGGTTCAGGCAACGATTCACCCCTCCACTTT
clone size: .; V gene: TRBV11-3; D gene: TRBD1; J gene: TRBJ1-2; CDR3 length: 15; CDR3 protein: CASSLRDRRIYGYTF; CDR3 DNA: TGTGCCAGCAGCCTACGGGACAGGAGAATCTATGGCTACACCTTC
clone size: few; V gene: TRBV30; D gene: .; J gene: TRBJ1-5; CDR3 length: 16; CDR3 protein: CAWSSPGAIDNQPQHF; CDR3 DNA: TGTGCCTGGAGTTCTCCGGGGGCTATTGACAATCAGCCCCAGCATTTT
clone size: .; V gene: TRBV6-8; D gene: .; J gene: TRBJ2-2; CDR3 length: 13; CDR3 protein: CASRMTSAGELFF; CDR3 DNA: TGTGCCAGCAGGATGACAAGCGCCGGGGAGCTGTTTTTT
clone size: few; V gene: TRBV14; D gene: .; J gene: TRBJ2-7; CDR3 length: 17; CDR3 protein: CASSQDPRDPPYYEQYF; CDR3 DNA: TGTGCCAGCAGCCAAGATCCTCGGGATCCGCCATACTACGAGCAGTACTTC
clone size: few; V gene: TRBV1; D gene: .; J gene: TRBJ2-1; CDR3 length: 14; CDR3 protein: CASSQDREYNEQFF; CDR3 DNA: TGCGCCAGCAGCCAGGACAGGGAGTACAATGAGCAGTTCTTC
clone size: few; V gene: TRBV9; D gene: .; J gene: TRBJ2-2; CDR3 length: 15; CDR3 protein: CASSSSTVNTGELFF; CDR3 DNA: TGTGCCAGCAGCTCATCAACAGTGAACACCGGGGAGCTGTTTTTT
clone size: few; V gene: TRBV9; D gene: .; J gene: TRBJ1-1; CDR3 length: 15; CDR3 protein: CASSPTGRMNTEAFF; CDR3 DNA: TGTGCCAGCAGCCCGACGGGCCGAATGAACACTGAAGCTTTCTTT
clone size: few; V gene: TRBV11-3; D gene: .; J gene: TRBJ1-2; CDR3 length: 14; CDR3 protein: CASSLGGGNYGYTF; CDR3 DNA: TGTGCCAGCAGCTTGGGAGGGGGGAACTATGGCTACACCTTC